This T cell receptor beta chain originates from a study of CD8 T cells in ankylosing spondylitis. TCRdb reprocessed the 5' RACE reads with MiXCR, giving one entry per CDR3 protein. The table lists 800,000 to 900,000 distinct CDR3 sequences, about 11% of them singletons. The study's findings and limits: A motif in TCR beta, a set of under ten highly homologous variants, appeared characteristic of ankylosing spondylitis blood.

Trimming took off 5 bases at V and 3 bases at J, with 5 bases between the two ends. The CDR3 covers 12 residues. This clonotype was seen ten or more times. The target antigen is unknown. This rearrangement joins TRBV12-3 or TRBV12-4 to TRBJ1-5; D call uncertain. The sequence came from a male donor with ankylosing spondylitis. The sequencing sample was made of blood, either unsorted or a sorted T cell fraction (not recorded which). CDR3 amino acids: CASSNHNQPQHF. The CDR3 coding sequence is TGTGCCAGCAGTAATCACAATCAGCCCCAGCATTTT.